The clone carrying this T cell receptor (beta chain) has only a few counts. The antigen is not known. The germline gives CDR1 SGDLS, CDR2 YYNGEE. The V gene lost 3 bases and the J gene lost 9 bases, with 6 bases spanning the gap. This CDR3 is 10 amino acids long. The sample is drawn from a study of identical twins. The study, taken as a whole, reports: Zero-insertion findings could be partly confounded by invariant cells (MAIT and iNKT cells).

In TCRdb, the 5' RACE reads were re-called with MiXCR into one record per CDR3 protein. The data hold roughly 690,000 distinct CDR3 sequences, with less than 25% observed a single time. These data also formed part of another study, on T cells expressing NK-cell markers. That work states: Sequencing of TCR beta repertoires drew on sorted CD3+CD56+NKG2C+, CD3+CD56+NKG2C- and CD3+CD56-NKG2C+ T cells. Seropositivity for HCMV was found in most of the eight sequenced donors, with one seronegative.

The gene calls are TRBV9 and TRBJ1-1; D remains unclear. The specimen was PBMCs. The sequence derives from a woman aged 18 to 35 in good health. The CDR3 sequence: CASSGTKAFF. As DNA, the CDR3 is TGTGCCAGCAGCGGCACCAAAGCTTTCTTT. Complete variable domain (other parts from reference TRBV9 and TRBJ1-1): DSGVTQTPKHLITATGQRVTLRCSPRSGDLSVYWYQQSLDQGLQFLIQYYNGEERAKGNILERFSAQQFPDLHSELNLSSLELGDSALYFCASSGTKAFFGQGTRLTVV.